This entry lists 10 T cell receptor beta chains sequenced from one sample in a study of blood T cell repertoires in COVID-19. Generated by immunoSEQ multiplex PCR, the TCRdb table keeps only in-frame clones and is missing some. This sample has approximately 240,000 clones, with around four fifths found just once. The sample was peripheral blood. The receptors were gathered from a man in his fifties with acute or convalescent COVID-19.

This clone was observed a single time. This chain joins TRBV10-1 and TRBJ2-3; 8 nucleotides match TRBD2. CDR1 WNHNN and CDR2 SYGVQD come from the germline V gene (reference sequence). The CDR3 extends over 14 amino acids. V shed 5 bases, J shed 3 bases, and the junction held 4 bases outside the gene matches. CDR3 sequence: CASSRTSPTDTQYF. CDR3 bases: TGCGCCAGCAGTAGGACTAGCCCGACAGATACGCAGTATTTT.

The V and J genes are TRBV9 and TRBJ2-1, with a weak D call TRBD2 (6 bases). From germline, CDR1 is SGDLS and CDR2 YYNGEE. This CDR3 has 15 residues. Deletions cut 5 bases from V and 2 bases from J, with 14 bases between. The CDR3 DNA reads TGTGCCAGCAGTGGGCGGGATGGGACCTACAATGAGCAGTTCTTC. It is translated as CASSGRDGTYNEQFF.

As DNA, the CDR3 is TGTGCCAGCAGCTTAAACGGGATCCGGACTAGCGGGAGGGCCCATGAGCAGTTCTTC. This codes for CASSLNGIRTSGRAHEQFF. The V gene is TRBV7-3, the J gene TRBJ2-1; 15 nucleotides line up with TRBD2. This CDR3 region has 19 residues. Trimming took 1 base from V and 8 from J; bases not matched to a gene: 12. Per the germline V gene, CDR1 is SGHTA and CDR2 is FQGTGA.

Here the CDR3 reads CASSQPTGSNEKLFF. The DNA for the CDR3 is TGTGCCAGCAGTCAGCCGACAGGGTCTAATGAAAAACTGTTTTTT. This chain links TRBV6-2 or TRBV6-3 with TRBJ1-4; TRBD1 agrees at 7 bases. The CDR3 totals 15 residues. J was trimmed by 3 bases and V by 5 bases; bases with no gene match: 6. Per the germline V gene, CDR1 is MNHEY and CDR2 is SVGEGT.

The CDR3 here is CASSQGGGGVNYGYTF. CDR3 in DNA: TGCGCCAGCAGCCAAGGGGGAGGGGGAGTTAACTATGGCTACACCTTC. V and J are TRBV4-1 and TRBJ1-2, with D possibly being TRBD1 (6 bases). The CDR3 loop spans 16 amino acids. From germline, CDR1 is MGHRA and CDR2 YSYEKL. Between the trimmed V and J ends, which lost 1 base and 1 base, there was a span of 13 bases.

This sequence joins TRBV9 and TRBJ2-7, with 7 bases identical to TRBD2. After removal of 4 bases from V and 7 bases from J, the junction contained 11 bases not matched to a gene. The CDR3 consists of 14 residues. From germline, CDR1 is SGDLS and CDR2 YYNGEE. The CDR3 nucleotides are TGTGCCAGCAGCCCCCGGGGAGGGGCAAGGGAGCAGTACTTC. Its protein is CASSPRGGAREQYF.

V usage is TRBV5-1 and J usage is TRBJ2-7; D ambiguous. The V gene lost 4 bases and the J gene lost 3 bases, with 8 bases spanning the gap. CDR1 and CDR2 from the germline V gene are SGHRS and YFSETQ. This CDR3 spans 12 amino acids. In DNA, the CDR3 is TGCGCCAGCAGCGCCGACTTCTACGAGCAGTACTTC. Translation gives CASSADFYEQYF.

There are a few counts of this clone. The CDR3 DNA reads as TGTGCCAGCAGCAAACTCCTCCGATACTCCTACGAGCAGTACTTC. The encoded protein is CASSKLLRYSYEQYF. The chain combines TRBV11-2 with TRBJ2-7, with D uncertain. The V and J ends lost 5 bases and 0 bases respectively, with 14 bases between them. The CDR3 length is 15 residues. Germline assignment: CDR1 SGHAT and CDR2 FQNNGV.

This clone showed up just once. This CDR3 is CASSAGHEQYF. The CDR3 DNA reads TGTGCCAGCAGTGCAGGGCACGAGCAGTACTTC. The chain uses TRBV2 and TRBJ2-7; TRBD1 is a possible D gene (5 bases). The CDR3 totals 11 residues. V lost 4 bases, J lost 5 bases, and 6 bases lay in between. Germline CDR1 and CDR2: SNHLY and FYNNEI.

The chain links TRBV11-3 to TRBJ2-7; perhaps TRBD1 as D (6 bases). CDR3 size: 18 residues. Germline CDR1 SGHNT, CDR2 YENEEA. Trimming stripped 1 base from V and 1 base from J, with 20 bases between. CDR3 in DNA: TGTGCCAGCAGCTTAGGTCGAGGGGGAGTCCCCTCATCCTACGAGCAGTACTTC. It encodes CASSLGRGGVPSSYEQYF.